What follows are 4 T cell receptor beta chains derived from one specimen sequenced in a study of blood T cell repertoires in COVID-19. Sequencing was performed with immunoSEQ multiplex PCR; in TCRdb, only in-frame clones are kept and a portion is missing. The data hold approximately 67,000 clones, with around 90% observed a single time. The sequenced material came from peripheral blood. All receptors come from an older woman with active COVID-19.

This chain links TRBV10-2 with TRBJ1-6; D unclear. V lost 5 bases and J 3 bases, leaving 11 bases between the germline ends. Germline V CDR1 and CDR2: WSHSY, SAAADI. The CDR3 is 15 residues long. DNA for the CDR3: TGCGCCAGCAGTCGAGGGAGCGGCTATAATTCACCCCTCCACTTT. This sequence encodes CASSRGSGYNSPLHF.

The chain combines TRBV7-6 with TRBJ1-2, with D perhaps TRBD1 (6 bases). CDR1 SGHVS and CDR2 FNYEAQ come from the germline V gene. The CDR3 loop spans 15 amino acids. Between the trimmed V and J ends, which lost 11 bases and 2 bases, there was a span of 21 bases. DNA for the CDR3: TGTGCCGTAACCTGCCGACAGGAGCGGAACTATGGCTACACCTTC. This gives the protein CAVTCRQERNYGYTF. Drawing the rest from reference TRBV7-6 and TRBJ1-2, the complete variable domain is GAGVSQSPRYKVTKRGQDVALRCDPISGHVSLYWYRQALGQGPEFLTYFNYEAQQDKSGLPNDRFSAERPEGSISTLTIQRTEQRDSAMYRCAVTCRQERNYGYTFGSGTRLTVV.

The CDR3 protein is CSVERGEIQYF. The CDR3 DNA follows: TGCAGCGTTGAGCGTGGAGAGATTCAGTACTTC. The chain has TRBV29-1 and TRBJ2-4; D gene unclear. CDR1 SQVTM and CDR2 ANQGSEA come from the germline V gene. The CDR3 is made up of 11 amino acids. V lost 3 bases, J lost 10 bases, and 10 bases lay in between.

The chain couples TRBV29-1 to TRBJ2-3, with D possibly matching TRBD2 (5 bases). The germline V gene has CDR1 SQVTM and CDR2 ANQGSEA. The CDR3 covers 13 residues. V dropped 5 bases and J dropped 0 bases, with 9 bases sitting between them. CDR3 sequence: CSVYAGSTDTQYF. The CDR3 coding sequence is TGCAGCGTTTACGCGGGCAGCACAGATACGCAGTATTTT.